This T cell receptor (beta chain) was documented in a study of glioma-infiltrating T cells. Study overall: Glioma patients had dexamethasone for six or fewer days before surgery. General study results and limits: CDR3 overlap between tissue and blood was very small. Patients with low tissue-blood divergence carried a signature set of shared blood CDR3 motifs.

As concerns this clonotype: Its antigen is undetermined.

Amplification of TCR alpha and beta CDR3 regions from RNA used iRepertoire nested multiplex PCR. TCRdb reprocessed the multiplex PCR reads with MiXCR, giving one entry per CDR3 protein. In the table there are a few hundred thousand distinct CDR3 sequences, 35% to 45% of which are singletons. With V trimmed by 4 bases and J by 2 bases, 15 bases remained unmatched. The CDR3 sequence is 18 residues long. Germline V gene lookup returns CDR1 MNHNY and CDR2 SVGAGI (reference sequence). Sequencing input: glioma tissue, nonneoplastic brain tissue, or PBMCs (not recorded which). This clonotype was obtained from a human donor with low-grade glioma or glioblastoma, undergoing nonglioma brain surgery, or in good health (not recorded which). V usage is TRBV6-6 and J usage is TRBJ1-1; 8 bases align to TRBD1. The CDR3 sequence is CASSLTSGGAGINTEAFF. The CDR3, as DNA: TGTGCCAGCAGTTTAACCTCAGGGGGCGCGGGGATAAACACTGAAGCTTTCTTT.